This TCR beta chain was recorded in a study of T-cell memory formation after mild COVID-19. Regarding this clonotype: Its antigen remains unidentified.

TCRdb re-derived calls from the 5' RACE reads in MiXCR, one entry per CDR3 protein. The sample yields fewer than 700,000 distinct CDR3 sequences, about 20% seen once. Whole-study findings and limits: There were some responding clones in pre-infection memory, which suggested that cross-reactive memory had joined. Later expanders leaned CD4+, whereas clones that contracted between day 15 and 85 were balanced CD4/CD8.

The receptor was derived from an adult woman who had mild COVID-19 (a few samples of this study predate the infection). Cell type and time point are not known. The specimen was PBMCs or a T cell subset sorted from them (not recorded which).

The CDR3, as DNA: TGCGCCAGCAGCTTCGGGGAGCAGTTATCTGGGGCCAACGTCCTGACTTTC. Translation: CASSFGEQLSGANVLTF. This rearrangement joins TRBV5-1 to TRBJ2-6; D might be TRBD2 (5 bases). Germline assignment: CDR1 SGHRS and CDR2 YFSETQ. CDR3 length: 17 residues. Trimming took off 2 bases at V and 1 base at J, with 13 bases between the two ends.